This TCR beta chain was observed in a study of blood T cells in healthy people across ages. Study results and limitations: Long-lived donors carried more naive CD4+ cells and greater diversity than aged donors. A strong correlation was found between TCR beta diversity and the percentage of naive T cells. Diversity of TCR beta per million T cells declined in a roughly linear way with age.

The V and J ends lost 5 bases and 3 bases respectively, with 13 bases between them. The CDR3 length is 14 residues. Germline V gives CDR1 SGHAT, CDR2 FQDESV (reference sequence). Combining a sample-barcoded 5' primer with a J-beta primer mix, a second PCR ran for roughly 6 to 11 cycles. One entry per CDR3 protein results from TCRdb running MiXCR on the 5' RACE reads. The repertoire holds about 1 million distinct CDR3 sequences, with 35% to 55% as singletons. This clonotype has just a few counts. The antigen remains undetermined. The rearrangement links TRBV11-1 to TRBJ1-1; D is undetermined. What was sequenced was blood. This receptor was obtained from a woman in her sixties or seventies in good health. The CDR3 spells CASSPPVLDTEAFF. The CDR3, as DNA: TGTGCCAGCAGCCCACCGGTACTTGACACTGAAGCTTTCTTT.